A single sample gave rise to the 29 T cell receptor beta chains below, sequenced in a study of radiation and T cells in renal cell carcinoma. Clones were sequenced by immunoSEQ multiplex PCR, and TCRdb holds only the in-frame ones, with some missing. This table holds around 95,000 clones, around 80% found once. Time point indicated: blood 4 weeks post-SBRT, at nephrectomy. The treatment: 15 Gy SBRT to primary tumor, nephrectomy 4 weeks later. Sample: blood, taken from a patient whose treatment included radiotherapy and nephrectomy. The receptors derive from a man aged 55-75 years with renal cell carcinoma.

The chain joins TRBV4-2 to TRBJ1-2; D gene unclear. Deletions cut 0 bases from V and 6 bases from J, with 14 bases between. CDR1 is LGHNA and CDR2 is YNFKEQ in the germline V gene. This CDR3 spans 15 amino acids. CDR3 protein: CASSQDLTGRDGYTF. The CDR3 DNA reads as TGTGCCAGCAGCCAAGATTTAACGGGGAGGGATGGCTACACCTTC.

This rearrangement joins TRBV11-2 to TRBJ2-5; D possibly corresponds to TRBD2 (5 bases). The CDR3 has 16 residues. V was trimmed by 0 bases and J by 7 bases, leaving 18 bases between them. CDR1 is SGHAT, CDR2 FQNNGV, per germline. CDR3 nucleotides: TGTGCCAGCAGCTTAGATCGGGGTGAGAGGGCGGGGACCCAGTACTTC. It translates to CASSLDRGERAGTQYF.

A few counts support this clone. The CDR3 protein is CASSQPGEPQHF. CDR3 DNA: TGCGCCAGCAGCCAACCTGGGGAGCCCCAGCATTTT. This chain uses TRBV4-1 with TRBJ1-5; D unclear. V lost 2 bases, J lost 8 bases, and 7 bases lay in between. The germline V gene encodes CDR1 MGHRA and CDR2 YSYEKL. The CDR3 is 12 residues long.

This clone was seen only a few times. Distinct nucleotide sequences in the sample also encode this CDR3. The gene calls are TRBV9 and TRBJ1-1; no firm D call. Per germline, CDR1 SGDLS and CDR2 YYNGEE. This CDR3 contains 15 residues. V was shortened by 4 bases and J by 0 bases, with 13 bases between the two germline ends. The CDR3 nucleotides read TGTGCCAGCAGCTCCCACGGGAGGATGAACACTGAAGCTTTCTTT. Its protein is CASSSHGRMNTEAFF.

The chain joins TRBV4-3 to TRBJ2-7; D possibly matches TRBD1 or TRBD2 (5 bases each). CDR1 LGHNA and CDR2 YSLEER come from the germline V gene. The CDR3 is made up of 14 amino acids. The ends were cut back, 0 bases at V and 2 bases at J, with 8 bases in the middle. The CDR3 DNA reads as TGCGCCAGCAGCCAAGATGAGGGGACCTACGAGCAGTACTTC. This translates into CASSQDEGTYEQYF.

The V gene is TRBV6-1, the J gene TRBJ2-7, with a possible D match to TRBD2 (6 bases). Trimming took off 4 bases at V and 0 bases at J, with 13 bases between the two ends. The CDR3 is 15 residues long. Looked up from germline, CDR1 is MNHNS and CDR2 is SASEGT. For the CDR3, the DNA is TGTGCCAGCAGTGGTTCTCTAGCGACCTCCTACGAGCAGTACTTC. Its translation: CASSGSLATSYEQYF.

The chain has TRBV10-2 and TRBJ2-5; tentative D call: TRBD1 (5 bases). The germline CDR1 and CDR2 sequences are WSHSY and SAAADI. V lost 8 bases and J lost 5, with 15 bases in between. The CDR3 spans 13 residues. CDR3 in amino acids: CASSGIVGETQYF. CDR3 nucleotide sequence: TGCGCCAGCTCAGGGATCGTGGGGGAGACCCAGTACTTC.

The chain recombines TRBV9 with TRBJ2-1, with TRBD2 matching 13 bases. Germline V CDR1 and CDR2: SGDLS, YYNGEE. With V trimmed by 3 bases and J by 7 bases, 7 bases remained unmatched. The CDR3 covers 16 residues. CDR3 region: CASSAGLAGVMNEQFF. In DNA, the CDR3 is TGTGCCAGCAGCGCCGGACTAGCGGGAGTGATGAATGAGCAGTTCTTC.

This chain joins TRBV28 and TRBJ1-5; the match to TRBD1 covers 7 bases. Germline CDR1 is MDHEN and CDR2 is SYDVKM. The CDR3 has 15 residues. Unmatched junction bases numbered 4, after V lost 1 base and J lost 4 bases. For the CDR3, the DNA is TGTGCCAGCAGTTTATCGGCACAGGGGAATCAGCCCCAGCATTTT. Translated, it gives CASSLSAQGNQPQHF.

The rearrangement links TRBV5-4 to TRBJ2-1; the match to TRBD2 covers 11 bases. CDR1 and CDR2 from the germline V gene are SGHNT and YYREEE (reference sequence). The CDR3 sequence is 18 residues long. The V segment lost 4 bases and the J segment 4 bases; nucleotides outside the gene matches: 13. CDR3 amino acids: CASSHFSGSGRAYNEQFF. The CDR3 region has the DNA TGTGCCAGCAGCCACTTCTCGGGTAGCGGGAGGGCGTACAATGAGCAGTTCTTC.

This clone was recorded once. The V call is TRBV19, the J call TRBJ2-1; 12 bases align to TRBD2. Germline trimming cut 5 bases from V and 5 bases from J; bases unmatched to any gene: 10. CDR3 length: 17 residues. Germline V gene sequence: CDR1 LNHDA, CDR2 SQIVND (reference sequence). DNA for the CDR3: TGTGCCAGTAGTCCCTGGACTAGCGGGATATACCACAATGAGCAGTTCTTC. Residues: CASSPWTSGIYHNEQFF.

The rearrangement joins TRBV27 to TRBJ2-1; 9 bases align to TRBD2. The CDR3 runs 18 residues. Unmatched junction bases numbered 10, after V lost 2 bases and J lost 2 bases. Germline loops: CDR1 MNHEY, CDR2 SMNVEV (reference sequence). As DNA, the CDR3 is TGTGCCAGCAGTTTACGTGGTGGACTAGCGCATACCTACAATGAGCAGTTCTTC. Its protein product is CASSLRGGLAHTYNEQFF.

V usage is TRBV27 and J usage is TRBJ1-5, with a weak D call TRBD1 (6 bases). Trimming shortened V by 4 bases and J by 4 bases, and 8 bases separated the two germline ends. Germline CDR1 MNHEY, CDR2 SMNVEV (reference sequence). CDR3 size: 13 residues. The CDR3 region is CASSWTVNQPQHF. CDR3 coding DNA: TGTGCCAGCAGTTGGACAGTTAATCAGCCCCAGCATTTT.

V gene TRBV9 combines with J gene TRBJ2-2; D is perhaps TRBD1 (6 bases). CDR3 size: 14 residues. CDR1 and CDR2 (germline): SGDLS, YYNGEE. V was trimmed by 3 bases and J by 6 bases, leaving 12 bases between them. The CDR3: CASSGVQGPGELFF. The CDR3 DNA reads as TGTGCCAGCAGCGGGGTACAGGGTCCCGGGGAGCTGTTTTTT.

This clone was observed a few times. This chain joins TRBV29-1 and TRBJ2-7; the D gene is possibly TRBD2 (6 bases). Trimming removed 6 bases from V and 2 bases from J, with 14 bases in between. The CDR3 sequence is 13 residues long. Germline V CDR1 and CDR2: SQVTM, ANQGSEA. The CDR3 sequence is CSVVFPGAYEQYF. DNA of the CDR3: TGCAGCGTAGTATTCCCGGGAGCCTACGAGCAGTACTTC.

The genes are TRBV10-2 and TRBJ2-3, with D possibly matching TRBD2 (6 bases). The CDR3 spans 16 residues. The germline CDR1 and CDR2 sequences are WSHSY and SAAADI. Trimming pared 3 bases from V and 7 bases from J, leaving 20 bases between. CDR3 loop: CASSEIMAGGINTQYF. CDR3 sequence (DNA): TGCGCCAGCAGTGAAATTATGGCTGGCGGGATAAATACGCAGTATTTT.

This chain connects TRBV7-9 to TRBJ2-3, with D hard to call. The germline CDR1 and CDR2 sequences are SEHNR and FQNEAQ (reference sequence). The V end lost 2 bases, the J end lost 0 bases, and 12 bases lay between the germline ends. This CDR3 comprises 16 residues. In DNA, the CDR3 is TGTGCCAGCAGCTTAAAAAAGATAGGAAGCACAGATACGCAGTATTTT. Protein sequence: CASSLKKIGSTDTQYF.

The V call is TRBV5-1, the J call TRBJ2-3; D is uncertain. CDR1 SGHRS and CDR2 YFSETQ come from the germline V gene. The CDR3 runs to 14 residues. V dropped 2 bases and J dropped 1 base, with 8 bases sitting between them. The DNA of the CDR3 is TGCGCCAGCAGCTTCGGATTTGGCACAGATACGCAGTATTTT. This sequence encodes CASSFGFGTDTQYF.

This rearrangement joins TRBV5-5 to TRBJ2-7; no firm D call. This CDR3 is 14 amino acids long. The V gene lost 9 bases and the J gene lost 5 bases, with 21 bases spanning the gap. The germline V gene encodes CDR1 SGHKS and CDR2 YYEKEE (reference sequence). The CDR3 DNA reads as TGTGCCACCACCGTACTCCCGGGCCGGAACGAGCAGTACTTC. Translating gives CATTVLPGRNEQYF.

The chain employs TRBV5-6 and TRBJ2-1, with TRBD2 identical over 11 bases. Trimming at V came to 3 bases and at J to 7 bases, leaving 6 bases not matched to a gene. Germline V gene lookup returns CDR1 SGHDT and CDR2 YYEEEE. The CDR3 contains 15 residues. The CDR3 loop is CASSSNSGRVNEQFF. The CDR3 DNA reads TGTGCCAGCAGCTCGAATAGCGGGAGGGTAAATGAGCAGTTCTTC.

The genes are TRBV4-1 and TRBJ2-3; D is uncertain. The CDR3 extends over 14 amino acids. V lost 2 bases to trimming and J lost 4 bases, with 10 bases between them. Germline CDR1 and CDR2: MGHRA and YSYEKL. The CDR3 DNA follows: TGCGCCAGCAGCCAATGGGTAGAGGCAGATACGCAGTATTTT. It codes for CASSQWVEADTQYF.

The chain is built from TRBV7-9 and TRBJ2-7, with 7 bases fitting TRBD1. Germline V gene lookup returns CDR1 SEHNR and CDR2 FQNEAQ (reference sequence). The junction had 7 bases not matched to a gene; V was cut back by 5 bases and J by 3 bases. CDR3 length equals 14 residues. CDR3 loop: CASSRDSRGYEQYF. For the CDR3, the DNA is TGTGCCAGCAGCCGGGACAGTCGAGGCTACGAGCAGTACTTC. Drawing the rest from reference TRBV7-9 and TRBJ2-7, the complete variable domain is DTGVSQNPRHKITKRGQNVTFRCDPISEHNRLYWYRQTLGQGPEFLTYFQNEAQLEKSRLLSDRFSAERPKGSFSTLEIQRTEQGDSAMYLCASSRDSRGYEQYFGPGTRLTVT.

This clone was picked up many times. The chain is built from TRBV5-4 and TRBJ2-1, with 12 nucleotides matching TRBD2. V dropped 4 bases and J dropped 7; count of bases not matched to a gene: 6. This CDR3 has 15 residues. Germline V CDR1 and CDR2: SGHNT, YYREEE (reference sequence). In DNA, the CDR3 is TGTGCCAGCAGCGCCGGACTAGCGGGGAGGAATGAGCAGTTCTTC. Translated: CASSAGLAGRNEQFF.

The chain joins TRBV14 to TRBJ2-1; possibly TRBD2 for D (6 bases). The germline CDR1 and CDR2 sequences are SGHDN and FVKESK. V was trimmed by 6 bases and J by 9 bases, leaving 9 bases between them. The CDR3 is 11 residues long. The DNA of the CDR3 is TGTGCCAGCAGGCGGGGTGTTGAGCAGTTCTTC. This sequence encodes CASRRGVEQFF.

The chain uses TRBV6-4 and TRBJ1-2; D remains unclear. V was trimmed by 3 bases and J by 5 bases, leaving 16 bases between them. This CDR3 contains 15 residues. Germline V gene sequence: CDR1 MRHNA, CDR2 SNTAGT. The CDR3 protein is CASSEGPYSSYGYTF. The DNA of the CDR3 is TGTGCCAGCAGTGAAGGTCCTTACTCGTCTTATGGCTACACCTTC.

The CDR3 region is CASSVGTAHTEAFF. For the CDR3, the DNA is TGTGCCAGCAGCGTAGGAACAGCACACACTGAAGCTTTCTTT. The rearrangement uses TRBV9 and TRBJ1-1; the D is unclear. CDR3 length: 14 amino acids. The germline V gene has CDR1 SGDLS and CDR2 YYNGEE. V lost 0 bases, J lost 3 bases, and 9 bases lay in between.

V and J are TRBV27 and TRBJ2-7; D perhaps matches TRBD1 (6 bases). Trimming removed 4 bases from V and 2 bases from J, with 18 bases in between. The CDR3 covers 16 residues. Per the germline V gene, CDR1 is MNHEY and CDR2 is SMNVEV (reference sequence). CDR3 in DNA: TGTGCCAGCAGTTCTCAGGGGCGCGACACGACCTACGAGCAGTACTTC. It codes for CASSSQGRDTTYEQYF.

This CDR3 is CASSTPGLAYEQYF. In DNA, the CDR3 is TGTGCCAGTAGTACCCCGGGACTAGCCTACGAGCAGTACTTC. The chain links TRBV19 to TRBJ2-7; the match to TRBD2 covers 8 bases. The CDR3 extends over 14 amino acids. Trimming took 4 bases from V and 2 from J; bases not matched to a gene: 4. Germline V gene data show CDR1 as LNHDA and CDR2 as SQIVND (reference sequence). Full variable domain (missing parts from reference TRBV19 and TRBJ2-7): DGGITQSPKYLFRKEGQNVTLSCEQNLNHDAMYWYRQDPGQGLRLIYYSQIVNDFQKGDIAEGYSVSREKKESFPLTVTSAQKNPTAFYLCASSTPGLAYEQYFGPGTRLTVT.

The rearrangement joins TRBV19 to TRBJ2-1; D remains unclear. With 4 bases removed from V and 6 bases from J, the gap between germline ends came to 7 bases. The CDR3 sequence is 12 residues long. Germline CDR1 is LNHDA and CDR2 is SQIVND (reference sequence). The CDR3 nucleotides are TGTGCCAGTAGTAGGTTGAGCAATGAGCAGTTCTTC. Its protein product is CASSRLSNEQFF.